One and the same sample provided the 29 T cell receptor beta chains below, sequenced in a study of metastatic and nonmetastatic thyroid tumors. Each patient came to thyroid surgery without any prior treatment (of any kind). With MiXCR, TCRdb reprocessed the PCR reads. The sample has tens of thousands of clones; roughly a fifth are singletons. The source material was blood. These receptors came from a male donor with papillary thyroid cancer or a benign thyroid nodule (not recorded which). Some clones in this sample may be carry-over from other donors' samples.

This clone was detected a few times. The rearrangement links TRBV20-1 to TRBJ2-2; possibly TRBD2 for D (5 bases). With 1 base removed from V and 2 bases from J, the gap between germline ends came to 11 bases. This CDR3 is 15 amino acids long. Germline V gives CDR1 DFQATT, CDR2 SNEGSKA (reference sequence). The CDR3 region has the DNA TGCAGTGCTAGAGTGGGTAGCGCAAACACCGGGGAGCTGTTTTTT. Protein: CSARVGSANTGELFF.

Only a few counts were recorded for this clone. The junction and the germline gene differ at one end; a read error may be behind it. The chain has TRBV6-6 and TRBJ2-7; 11 nucleotides line up with TRBD2. The CDR3 spans 15 residues. Germline CDR1 and CDR2: MNHNY and SVGAGI (reference sequence). CDR3 sequence: CASSYGTSGTYDQYF. The CDR3 nucleotides read TGTGCCAGCAGTTACGGGACTAGCGGTACCTACGATCAGTACTTC.

On this clone itself: Given a much more abundant clone one base away, this may be a read error. The chain carries TRBV6-1 and TRBJ2-6; possibly TRBD2 for D (6 bases). Between the trimmed V and J ends, which lost 7 bases and 0 bases, there was a span of 16 bases. The CDR3 length is 17 residues. Germline V gene sequence: CDR1 MNHNS, CDR2 SASEGT. The CDR3 is CASIPIGRNSGANVLTF. The CDR3 nucleotides are TGTGCCAGCATTCCTATCGGGAGAAACTCTGGGGCCAACGTCCTGACTTTC.

This clone has more than one count but fewer than ten. This sequence joins TRBV27 and TRBJ1-2; TRBD1 might be the D (5 bases). The germline gives CDR1 MNHEY, CDR2 SMNVEV (reference sequence). V lost 3 bases and J lost 8, with 10 bases in between. This CDR3 is 12 amino acids long. DNA for the CDR3: TGTGCCAGCAGTTTGTCAGGGAGGGGCTACACCTTC. This encodes CASSLSGRGYTF.

This clone was picked up many times. The genes are TRBV30 and TRBJ1-3, with unresolved D. The CDR3 contains 17 residues. The germline gives CDR1 GTSNPN, CDR2 SVGIG (reference sequence). The V gene lost 0 bases and the J gene lost 0 bases, with 15 bases spanning the gap. CDR3 in amino acids: CAWSVLFRGSSGNTIYF. DNA of the CDR3: TGTGCCTGGAGTGTACTGTTCCGAGGGAGCTCTGGAAACACCATATATTTT.

This clone was seen just once. The V call is TRBV7-6, the J call TRBJ1-2, with TRBD1 matching over 8 bases. CDR1 SGHVS and CDR2 FNYEAQ come from the germline V gene. The CDR3 runs to 19 residues. J lost 4 bases, V lost 5 bases, and 21 bases had no gene match. The CDR3 DNA follows: TGTGCCAGCAGCCCGGAGACCATTACATCAGGGGGCGTCTGCTATGGCTACACCTTC. Protein sequence: CASSPETITSGGVCYGYTF.

The chain joins TRBV2 to TRBJ2-3; D gene ambiguous. The CDR3 loop spans 15 amino acids. Trimming took off 2 bases at V and 1 base at J, with 10 bases between the two ends. CDR1 is SNHLY, CDR2 FYNNEI, per germline. The CDR3 DNA sequence: TGTGCCAGCAGTGAAAATTTACCGGGCACAGATACGCAGTATTTT. Translating it yields CASSENLPGTDTQYF.

This clone was found many times. The chain has TRBV6-1 and TRBJ2-7; TRBD2 matches 7 bases. This CDR3 has 14 residues. CDR1 is MNHNS, CDR2 SASEGT, per germline. V was pared by 5 bases and J by 0 bases, with 4 bases of the junction left unmatched. For the CDR3, the DNA is TGTGCCAGCAGTTTTGGGGGGGACTCCTACGAGCAGTACTTC. Protein: CASSFGGDSYEQYF.

The genes are TRBV12-3 or TRBV12-4 and TRBJ2-7; maybe TRBD2 (6 bases). V lost 8 bases, J lost 3 bases, and 11 bases lay in between. CDR3 length equals 12 residues. The CDR3 region has the DNA TGTGCCAGCGGGGACTTTTACTACGAGCAGTACTTC. Translated, it gives CASGDFYYEQYF.

By sample fraction, this clone is large. J is TRBJ1-2 and V is TRBV6-1; D unclear. The V gene's germline CDR1 is MNHNS and CDR2 SASEGT. V shed 1 base and J shed 4 bases, with 10 bases lying between them. The CDR3 has 14 amino acids. CDR3 protein: CASSEGDGGYGYTF. The CDR3 nucleotides read TGTGCCAGCAGTGAAGGAGACGGAGGCTATGGCTACACCTTC.

There are many counts of this clone. The rearrangement links TRBV11-3 to TRBJ2-7; 8 bases match TRBD1. The CDR3 consists of 13 residues. Unmatched junction bases numbered 2, after V lost 1 base and J lost 6 bases. The V gene's germline CDR1 is SGHNT and CDR2 YENEEA. Here the CDR3 DNA reads TGTGCCAGCAGCTTAGGCCAGGGGGCCGAGCAGTACTTC. Protein: CASSLGQGAEQYF.

This clone showed up many times. The chain links TRBV6-1 to TRBJ1-2; D is uncertain. V lost 1 base and J lost 4, with 19 bases in between. Germline V gene sequence: CDR1 MNHNS, CDR2 SASEGT. The CDR3 runs to 17 residues. The DNA of the CDR3 is TGTGCCAGCAGTGAAGTCGCAGGCCTGACGGACGCCTATGGCTACACCTTC. Amino acids: CASSEVAGLTDAYGYTF.

This clone was detected many times. The CDR3 here is CASSFRTGLVYGYTF. The CDR3 nucleotides read TGTGCCAGCAGCTTCCGGACAGGGCTAGTCTATGGCTACACCTTC. The rearrangement joins TRBV11-2 to TRBJ1-2; the match to TRBD1 covers 8 bases. Unmatched junction bases numbered 7, after V lost 3 bases and J lost 4 bases. Germline V gene lookup returns CDR1 SGHAT and CDR2 FQNNGV. This CDR3 is 15 amino acids long.

This clone has a count of ten or more. The chain has TRBV6-1 and TRBJ2-1; D may be TRBD2 (6 bases). V was shortened by 5 bases and J by 4 bases, with 12 bases between the two germline ends. From germline, CDR1 is MNHNS and CDR2 SASEGT. The CDR3 is 14 amino acids. The CDR3 DNA reads as TGTGCCAGCAGTTCGTGGAGCGGGTACAATGAGCAGTTCTTC. This gives the protein CASSSWSGYNEQFF.

This clone was detected ten times or more. The chain uses TRBV11-2 and TRBJ2-1; 9 positions agree with TRBD1. The CDR3 contains 11 residues. Trimming removed 6 bases from V and 15 bases from J; junction bases left unmatched: 6. In germline, CDR1 is SGHAT, CDR2 FQNNGV. The CDR3: CASSSGTGRFF. The DNA of the CDR3 is TGTGCCAGCAGTTCAGGGACAGGGAGGTTCTTC.

The rearrangement uses TRBV3-1 and TRBJ2-7, with 8 positions matching TRBD2. V was clipped by 0 bases and J by 0 bases; unmatched bases: 4. The CDR3 loop spans 16 amino acids. Germline V gene data show CDR1 as LGHDT and CDR2 as YNNKEL (reference sequence). The CDR3 bases are TGTGCCAGCAGCCAAGACTCTAGCGGGCTCTCCTACGAGCAGTACTTC. Translation gives CASSQDSSGLSYEQYF.

The chain has TRBV6-2 or TRBV6-3 and TRBJ2-1; TRBD2 matches at 7 bases. Matching the DNA end better, TRBJ2-7 makes the J call doubtful. CDR1 and CDR2 from the germline V gene are MNHEY and SVGEGT. CDR3 size: 14 residues. CDR3 in amino acids: CASSYVAGNYEQYF. CDR3 in DNA: TGTGCCAGCAGTTACGTAGCGGGCAACTACGAGCAGTACTTC.

This clone was detected many times. This sequence joins TRBV25-1 and TRBJ2-7, with D unresolved. With 1 base removed from V and 2 bases from J, the gap between germline ends came to 3 bases. CDR1 is MGHDK and CDR2 is SYGVNS in the germline V gene. The length of the CDR3 is 12 residues. The CDR3 DNA reads TGTGCCAGCAGTGAATCGGCCTACGAGCAGTACTTC. The encoded protein is CASSESAYEQYF.

A word on this clone: The junction departs from germline at one end; a sequencing error may be responsible. This rearrangement joins TRBV12-3 or TRBV12-4 to TRBJ1-1, with D unclear. The CDR3 totals 13 residues. The CDR3 coding sequence is TGTGCCAGCAGTCGACAAGGGTACACTGAAGCTTCCTTT. Its translation is CASSRQGYTEASF.

The rearrangement uses TRBV7-2 and TRBJ2-7; 7 positions match TRBD2. V was pared by 5 bases and J by 4 bases, with 11 bases of the junction left unmatched. Germline V gives CDR1 SGHTA, CDR2 FQGNSA. This CDR3 contains 15 residues. The CDR3 bases are TGTGCCAGCAGCCCGGTGGGGGGGAGTTTGTACGAGCAGTACTTC. This encodes CASSPVGGSLYEQYF. Filled out from reference TRBV7-2 and TRBJ2-7, the complete variable domain reads GAGVSQSPSNKVTEKGKDVELRCDPISGHTALYWYRQSLGQGLEFLIYFQGNSAPDKSGLPSDRFSAERTGGSVSTLTIQRTQQEDSAVYLCASSPVGGSLYEQYFGPGTRLTVT.

This clone was counted many times. This sequence joins TRBV6-4 and TRBJ2-1, with 12 bases lining up with TRBD2. Germline CDR1 and CDR2: MRHNA and SNTAGT. This CDR3 region has 15 residues. V shed 6 bases, J shed 5 bases, and the junction held 5 bases outside the gene matches. Here the CDR3 reads CASSKLAGGDNEQFF. DNA of the CDR3: TGTGCCAGCAGCAAACTAGCGGGGGGTGACAATGAGCAGTTCTTC.

This chain uses TRBV5-1 with TRBJ2-3; 9 bases map to TRBD2. V gave up 6 bases and J gave up 10 bases; unmatched junction bases: 21. The CDR3 extends over 17 amino acids. Germline CDR1 is SGHRS and CDR2 is YFSETQ. The CDR3 DNA reads as TGCGCCAGCATCCCCCTCGTCGCGGGGGGGTCAGGGGATGCGCAGTATTTT. Residues: CASIPLVAGGSGDAQYF.

The gene calls are TRBV14 and TRBJ1-1, with a tentative D call TRBD1 (6 bases). Germline V gives CDR1 SGHDN, CDR2 FVKESK. The CDR3 length is 13 residues. V lost 6 bases, J lost 3 bases, and 11 bases lay in between. CDR3 in DNA: TGTGCCAGCAGGCAGGGGTCCTACACTGAAGCTTTCTTT. Its translation: CASRQGSYTEAFF.

This clone was observed many times. The rearrangement links TRBV28 to TRBJ1-5; possibly TRBD1 for D (5 bases). The CDR3 spans 14 residues. The V gene's germline CDR1 is MDHEN and CDR2 SYDVKM. V lost 7 bases to trimming and J lost 5 bases, with 15 bases between them. The CDR3 region is CASMNSQAHQPQHF. In DNA form, the CDR3 reads TGTGCCAGCATGAATTCACAGGCTCATCAGCCCCAGCATTTT.

This clone was recorded at least ten times. The chain uses TRBV19 and TRBJ2-1, with D possibly matching TRBD2 (6 bases). The V and J ends lost 6 bases and 0 bases respectively, with 15 bases between them. The germline CDR1 and CDR2 sequences are LNHDA and SQIVND (reference sequence). The CDR3 is made up of 16 amino acids. The CDR3 sequence: CASSVPDGSSYNEQFF. In DNA form, the CDR3 reads TGTGCCAGTAGCGTCCCGGACGGGAGCTCCTACAATGAGCAGTTCTTC.

This clone is a singleton in its sample. V usage is TRBV11-2 and J usage is TRBJ2-3; D remains ambiguous. Per germline, CDR1 SGHAT and CDR2 FQNNGV. The CDR3 has 14 amino acids. Trimming cost V 5 bases and J 1 base, with 10 bases left between them. CDR3 nucleotide sequence: TGTGCCAGCAGCGAGCCCATTGGCACAGATACGCAGTATTTT. It yields the protein CASSEPIGTDTQYF.

This clone appeared many times. The chain links TRBV20-1 to TRBJ2-1; 7 bases map to TRBD2. The CDR3 runs to 12 residues. Germline V CDR1 and CDR2: DFQATT, SNEGSKA (reference sequence). Unmatched junction bases numbered 3, after V lost 3 bases and J lost 7 bases. This CDR3 reads CSASLRENEQFF. In nucleotides, the CDR3 is TGCAGTGCTAGTTTGCGGGAGAATGAGCAGTTCTTC.

This clone was seen many times. V and J are TRBV7-3 and TRBJ1-6; a possible D gene is TRBD1 (6 bases). Germline V gives CDR1 SGHTA, CDR2 FQGTGA. V lost 4 bases to trimming and J lost 5 bases, with 12 bases between them. This CDR3 has 15 residues. For the CDR3, the DNA is TGTGCCAGCAGCTCCAGGGGTTTCAATAATTCACCCCTCCACTTT. It specifies CASSSRGFNNSPLHF.

This clone was recorded at least ten times. This rearrangement joins TRBV4-1 to TRBJ1-6; D remains unclear. This CDR3 spans 16 amino acids. With 1 base removed from V and 10 bases from J, the gap between germline ends came to 17 bases. Germline V gene lookup returns CDR1 MGHRA and CDR2 YSYEKL. As DNA, the CDR3 is TGCGCCAGCAGCCAAGGGAATGGTCCTCAGGCCTCACCCCTCCACTTT. Translating gives CASSQGNGPQASPLHF.